This T cell receptor beta chain originates from a study of cytomegalovirus exposure and HLA in healthy donors. Findings and limits, study-wide: Later examination showed HLA-associated TCR beta chains had greater clonal expansion than equally common others. The authors later linked a missense DCLRE1C variant to TCR beta V- and J-gene trimming.

Trimming took off 4 bases at V and 1 base at J, with 11 bases between the two ends. The germline CDR1 and CDR2 sequences are MNHEY and SMNVEV (reference sequence). There are 16 residues in the CDR3. Researchers ran the PCR with 60 Vbeta and 13 Jbeta primers. Produced via immunoSEQ multiplex PCR; TCRdb's table is partial and in-frame only. The data hold more than 110,000 clones, with about four fifths observed a single time. Concerning this clone: The target antigen is unknown.

Sample: PBMCs. This sequence originates from a male donor in good health and CMV-seropositive. V and J are TRBV27 and TRBJ1-6; possibly TRBD1 for D (6 bases). In nucleotides, the CDR3 is TGTGCCAGCAGTTACCAAGGGGGTTCCTATAATTCACCCCTCCACTTT. This gives the protein CASSYQGGSYNSPLHF.